The 24 T cell receptor beta chains below all came from one sample that was sequenced in a study of blood T cell repertoires in COVID-19 (dated by TCRdb to 2020 to 2022). To prepare the library, the immunoSEQ multiplex PCR assay was applied. TCRdb limited this immuneACCESS table to in-frame rearrangements with V and J called. A share of clones is missing; checked studies link under half to unresolved V genes, and the rest is unexplained. The sample contains about 120,000 clones, about 89% of them found a single time. The top ten hold about 20% of the sample. Sequenced input: peripheral blood. The receptors derive from a human donor with acute or convalescent COVID-19. The donor label of this sample is uncertain.

The genes are TRBV5-1 and TRBJ1-6; D might be TRBD1 (6 bases). V was clipped by 4 bases and J by 10 bases, with 18 bases between them. Germline V lookup: CDR1 SGHRS, CDR2 YFSETQ. This CDR3 region has 15 residues. CDR3 DNA sequence: TGCGCCAGCAGCGGCCCGGGGGGCCTGGGATCACCCCTCCACTTT. Amino acids: CASSGPGGLGSPLHF.

The chain recombines TRBV5-3 with TRBJ1-1, with 9 bases matching TRBD1. TRBV5-3 falls under the ORF class, with uncertain function. This CDR3 has 14 amino acids. Trimming at V came to 6 bases and at J to 11 bases, leaving 14 bases not matched to a gene. CDR3 in DNA: TGTGCCAGAATGGCGACAGGGGGAATTTTATCGGCTTTCTTT. Translation gives CARMATGGILSAFF.

This clone has more than one count but fewer than ten. The gene calls are TRBV7-9 and TRBJ2-1; D not resolved. This CDR3 comprises 14 residues. Germline assignment: CDR1 SEHNR and CDR2 FQNEAQ (reference sequence). V was clipped by 1 base and J by 4 bases, with 8 bases between them. DNA of the CDR3: TGTGCCAGCAGCTTAGTCTTATTTTACAATGAGCAGTTCTTC. Its protein is CASSLVLFYNEQFF.

The rearrangement uses TRBV6-2 or TRBV6-3 and TRBJ1-5; D is perhaps TRBD1 (6 bases). V lost 7 bases, J lost 9 bases, and 19 bases lay in between. In germline, CDR1 is MNHEY, CDR2 SVGEGT. The CDR3 has 14 residues. CDR3 protein: CASNPSARGGPQHF. The CDR3 nucleotides read TGTGCCAGCAACCCGTCTGCGCGAGGGGGGCCCCAGCATTTT.

This clone is a singleton in its sample. The V and J genes are TRBV7-2 and TRBJ1-1; D possibly corresponds to TRBD1 (6 bases). Germline CDR1 and CDR2: SGHTA and FQGNSA. V lost 3 bases to trimming and J lost 0 bases, with 11 bases between them. This CDR3 is built from 15 residues. The CDR3 is CASSFRQVMNTEAFF. The CDR3 DNA reads TGTGCCAGCAGCTTTAGACAGGTAATGAACACTGAAGCTTTCTTT.

This chain links TRBV6-6 with TRBJ1-5, with 7 positions matching TRBD1. The CDR3 length is 16 residues. The germline V gene encodes CDR1 MNHNY and CDR2 SVGAGI (reference sequence). J was trimmed by 9 bases and V by 6 bases; bases with no gene match: 17. CDR3 sequence (DNA): TGTGCCAGCAGCGGGATTGACAGGGCCCTCGAGGGGCCCCAGCATTTT. Protein product: CASSGIDRALEGPQHF.

The rearrangement uses TRBV7-9 and TRBJ1-1; D gene unclear. This CDR3 has 11 amino acids. Per the germline V gene, CDR1 is SEHNR and CDR2 is FQNEAQ (reference sequence). V gave up 7 bases and J gave up 8 bases, with 11 bases separating them. The CDR3 spells CASNGGSEAFF. As DNA, the CDR3 is TGTGCCAGCAATGGAGGGAGCGAAGCTTTCTTT. Looking up the rest from reference TRBV7-9 and TRBJ1-1 gives the full variable domain: DTGVSQNPRHKITKRGQNVTFRCDPISEHNRLYWYRQTLGQGPEFLTYFQNEAQLEKSRLLSDRFSAERPKGSFSTLEIQRTEQGDSAMYLCASNGGSEAFFGQGTRLTVV.

The chain links TRBV7-2 to TRBJ1-5, with 8 bases fitting TRBD1. Losses at the gene ends were 0 bases for V and 7 bases for J; bases not matched to a gene: 2. Germline values: CDR1 SGHTA, CDR2 FQGNSA. The CDR3 length is 14 residues. The CDR3 region is CASSLATGDQPQHF. CDR3 in DNA: TGTGCCAGCAGCTTAGCGACAGGGGACCAGCCCCAGCATTTT.

CDR3 sequence: CASSATHSSYEQYF. Here the CDR3 DNA reads TGTGCCAGCAGCGCCACACACAGCTCCTACGAGCAGTACTTC. The V call is TRBV9, the J call TRBJ2-7, with D hard to call. Germline V lookup: CDR1 SGDLS, CDR2 YYNGEE. CDR3 length: 14 amino acids. Trimming removed 3 bases from V and 0 bases from J, with 10 bases in between.

The chain joins TRBV6-5 to TRBJ2-7; 10 bases match TRBD2. There are 15 residues in the CDR3. Germline CDR1 reads MNHEY; CDR2 reads SVGAGI. With V trimmed by 4 bases and J by 1 base, 4 bases remained unmatched. The CDR3 bases are TGTGCCAGCAGTTTGAGGACTAGCGGATCCTACGAGCAGTACTTC. Translating gives CASSLRTSGSYEQYF.

This clone was recorded once. The rearrangement joins TRBV27 to TRBJ1-6; D not certain. Germline CDR1 is MNHEY and CDR2 is SMNVEV (reference sequence). The ends were cut back, 5 bases at V and 4 bases at J, with 15 bases in the middle. The CDR3 covers 16 residues. CDR3: CASSPFAVVYNSPLHF. CDR3 in DNA: TGTGCCAGCAGTCCCTTCGCGGTGGTATATAATTCACCCCTCCACTTT.

The chain is built from TRBV27 and TRBJ1-6; D possibly corresponds to TRBD1 (6 bases). V gave up 4 bases and J gave up 7 bases, with 11 bases separating them. CDR3 length: 14 amino acids. Germline assignment: CDR1 MNHEY and CDR2 SMNVEV (reference sequence). The CDR3 sequence: CASSSQGPNSPLHF. Here the CDR3 DNA reads TGTGCCAGCAGTTCACAGGGTCCAAATTCACCCCTCCACTTT.

The chain couples TRBV7-2 to TRBJ2-1; TRBD2 is a possible D gene (5 bases). Between the trimmed V and J ends, which lost 5 bases and 3 bases, there was a span of 17 bases. The CDR3 totals 16 residues. Germline CDR1 is SGHTA and CDR2 is FQGNSA. The chain's CDR3 is CASSPAGGYSYNEQFF. Here the CDR3 DNA reads TGTGCCAGCAGCCCGGCGGGCGGGTACAGCTACAATGAGCAGTTCTTC.

V gene TRBV7-9 combines with J gene TRBJ1-2; TRBD1 matches at 7 bases. Germline lookup yields CDR1 SEHNR and CDR2 FQNEAQ (reference sequence). Trimming took 3 bases from V and 2 from J; bases not matched to a gene: 3. This CDR3 contains 14 residues. This CDR3 is CASSFVQGNYGYTF. CDR3 DNA: TGTGCCAGCAGCTTTGTACAGGGGAACTATGGCTACACCTTC.

This chain links TRBV7-8 with TRBJ2-1; TRBD1 aligns across 7 bases. Germline CDR1 SGHVS, CDR2 FQNEAQ. Unmatched junction bases numbered 4, after V lost 5 bases and J lost 0 bases. The CDR3 has 15 amino acids. The CDR3 DNA sequence: TGTGCCAGCAGCCACCGGGACAGCTCCTACAATGAGCAGTTCTTC. Protein sequence: CASSHRDSSYNEQFF.

V and J are TRBV30 and TRBJ2-3; TRBD1 matches at 9 bases. Germline V gene data show CDR1 as GTSNPN and CDR2 as SVGIG (reference sequence). The CDR3 consists of 15 residues. V lost 0 bases and J lost 4; bases outside the gene matches: 5. This CDR3 is CAWSVLGQGADTQYF. CDR3 coding DNA: TGTGCCTGGAGTGTACTGGGACAGGGTGCAGATACGCAGTATTTT.

The CDR3 coding sequence is TGCAGTGCCAGTAGGACTAGCGGGAGGGGTGAGCAGTTCTTC. Translation gives CSASRTSGRGEQFF. The chain employs TRBV20-1 and TRBJ2-1; 15 bases are a match to TRBD2. The CDR3 loop spans 14 amino acids. From germline, CDR1 is DFQATT and CDR2 SNEGSKA (reference sequence). Trimming cost V 6 bases and J 9 bases; bases outside gene matches: 6.

The genes are TRBV18 and TRBJ2-1; TRBD1 agrees at 8 bases. V was pared by 3 bases and J by 4 bases, with 5 bases of the junction left unmatched. Germline lookup yields CDR1 KGHSH and CDR2 LQKENI. The CDR3 is 15 amino acids. The CDR3 sequence: CASSPTGVVYNEQFF. The CDR3 DNA reads TGTGCCAGCTCACCGACAGGGGTGGTTTACAATGAGCAGTTCTTC.

The chain employs TRBV28 and TRBJ1-1, with D uncertain. V lost 6 bases, J lost 4 bases, and 9 bases lay in between. Germline CDR1 reads MDHEN; CDR2 reads SYDVKM. This CDR3 has 12 amino acids. In DNA form, the CDR3 reads TGTGCCAGCAGACCCCCCAGCACTGAAGCTTTCTTT. Its translation: CASRPPSTEAFF.

The rearrangement links TRBV18 to TRBJ1-5; D remains ambiguous. The germline V gene encodes CDR1 KGHSH and CDR2 LQKENI. This CDR3 has 14 residues. V was trimmed by 0 bases and J by 0 bases, leaving 3 bases between them. The CDR3 protein is CASSPPNSNQPQHF. In nucleotides, the CDR3 is TGTGCCAGCTCACCACCTAATAGCAATCAGCCCCAGCATTTT.

The chain is built from TRBV6-5 and TRBJ1-4; D is undetermined. The ends were cut back, 5 bases at V and 4 bases at J, with 14 bases in the middle. Germline V lookup: CDR1 MNHEY, CDR2 SVGAGI. This CDR3 region has 15 residues. The CDR3 here is CASSRGPPDNEKLFF. In DNA, the CDR3 is TGTGCCAGCAGTCGCGGTCCCCCCGATAATGAAAAACTGTTTTTT.

A word on this clone: Other DNA sequences in this specimen translate into the identical CDR3. This chain uses TRBV4-1 with TRBJ1-1; TRBD1 matches at 10 bases. With 1 base clipped from V and 5 bases from J, the junction kept 4 bases outside the gene matches. The germline CDR1 and CDR2 sequences are MGHRA and YSYEKL. The CDR3 length is 15 residues. Here the CDR3 reads CASSQGQGARTEAFF. The CDR3, as DNA: TGCGCCAGCAGCCAAGGACAGGGGGCGAGGACTGAAGCTTTCTTT.

The chain links TRBV28 to TRBJ1-3, with D unclear. Germline V gene sequence: CDR1 MDHEN, CDR2 SYDVKM. Trimming took 2 bases from V and 0 from J, leaving 8 bases between them. The CDR3 extends over 15 amino acids. CDR3 nucleotide sequence: TGTGCCAGCAGTTTACTCCTCCGCTCTGGAAACACCATATATTTT. This encodes CASSLLLRSGNTIYF.

V usage is TRBV2 and J usage is TRBJ1-1; D remains unclear. With 6 bases removed from V and 0 bases from J, the gap between germline ends came to 26 bases. The CDR3 runs 19 residues. Germline V lookup: CDR1 SNHLY, CDR2 FYNNEI. CDR3 loop: CASRPPLGLPSSMNTEAFF. The CDR3 region has the DNA TGTGCCAGCAGACCCCCTCTAGGACTCCCCTCCAGCATGAACACTGAAGCTTTCTTT.